This T cell receptor (beta chain) emerged from a study of blood T cells in healthy people across ages. As for this clonotype: Its cognate antigen is unknown.

Regarding the study as a whole: Estimates of total diversity, which came from one million sequenced T cells, were considered to be underestimates.

A J-beta primer mix and a sample-barcoded 5' primer were used in a second PCR of roughly 6 to 12 cycles. Each of the cDNA molecules was tagged by a template-switch adaptor with 12 random nucleotides. Every sample returned 2.5 million or more CDR3-containing paired-end reads. TCRdb reanalysed the 5' RACE reads using MiXCR and keeps one entry per CDR3 protein. The table lists around 1,000,000 distinct CDR3 sequences, 20% to 25% of them singletons. These records were also assigned to another study, of T cells of mothers and their children. That source notes: A few healthy Caucasian mothers, along with their six children, served as the donors.

This sequence was found in a girl aged 2 to 9 in good health. The sequenced sample was blood.

As DNA, the CDR3 is TGTGCCAGCAGCTCCACCGGGACAGCCCTTACAGATACGCAGTATTTT. Its translation is CASSSTGTALTDTQYF. This chain connects TRBV7-9 to TRBJ2-3; TRBD1 matches at 7 bases. CDR1 is SEHNR and CDR2 is FQNEAQ in the germline V gene (reference sequence). This CDR3 region has 16 residues. With V trimmed by 4 bases and J by 3 bases, 10 bases remained unmatched. Variable domain in full (rest from reference TRBV7-9 and TRBJ2-3): DTGVSQNPRHKITKRGQNVTFRCDPISEHNRLYWYRQTLGQGPEFLTYFQNEAQLEKSRLLSDRFSAERPKGSFSTLEIQRTEQGDSAMYLCASSSTGTALTDTQYFGPGTRLTVL.